These 21 T cell receptor beta chains share one sample of origin, sequenced in a study of blood T cell repertoires in COVID-19. Generated by immunoSEQ multiplex PCR, the TCRdb table keeps only in-frame clones and is missing some. Of some 460,000 clones in the sample, 87% were seen once. The sample was PBMCs or T cells enriched from blood (not recorded which). Receptors originate from a woman aged 18-30 years with acute COVID-19.

This rearrangement joins TRBV5-4 to TRBJ2-4; 13 positions agree with TRBD2. V trimming: 4 bases; J trimming: 1 base; junction bases outside the gene matches: 11. The CDR3 totals 19 residues. The germline gives CDR1 SGHNT, CDR2 YYREEE (reference sequence). CDR3 amino acids: CASSLGGLAGREAKNIQYF. CDR3 bases: TGTGCCAGCAGCCTCGGGGGACTAGCGGGAAGGGAGGCCAAAAACATTCAGTACTTC.

The V gene is TRBV5-5, the J gene TRBJ1-6; a weak D match, TRBD1 (5 bases). The CDR3 is 15 amino acids. V gave up 7 bases and J gave up 4 bases, with 15 bases separating them. Germline V CDR1 and CDR2: SGHKS, YYEKEE (reference sequence). The CDR3 DNA reads as TGTGCCAGCGCTTTGGAGGGGACTTATAATTCACCCCTCCACTTT. Protein sequence: CASALEGTYNSPLHF.

The V call is TRBV7-9, the J call TRBJ2-3; 8 bases line up with TRBD2. J gave up 6 bases and V 5 bases, and 13 bases lay outside the gene matches. Per the germline V gene, CDR1 is SEHNR and CDR2 is FQNEAQ (reference sequence). The CDR3 sequence is 16 residues long. This CDR3 reads CASSTGLVGTKDTQYF. The CDR3 bases are TGTGCCAGCAGCACGGGACTAGTGGGCACAAAGGATACGCAGTATTTT.

This clone was counted a single time. The V call is TRBV11-1, the J call TRBJ2-7; tentatively, D is TRBD2 (5 bases). CDR1 SGHAT and CDR2 FQDESV come from the germline V gene (reference sequence). The germline V and J ends were trimmed by 6 bases and 6 bases, with 12 bases remaining between them. The CDR3 totals 12 residues. The CDR3 DNA sequence: TGTGCCAGCAGTACCCGGGGTGGCGAGCAGTACTTC. Encoded protein: CASSTRGGEQYF. The full variable domain, completed using reference TRBV11-1 and TRBJ2-7, is EAEVAQSPRYKITEKSQAVAFWCDPISGHATLYWYRQILGQGPELLVQFQDESVVDDSQLPKDRFSAERLKGVDSTLKIQPAELGDSAMYLCASSTRGGEQYFGPGTRLTVT.

CDR3 residues: CASSNRGQGKNSPLHF. The CDR3 DNA sequence: TGTGCCAGCAGCAACAGGGGGCAGGGGAAAAATTCACCCCTCCACTTT. This rearrangement joins TRBV9 to TRBJ1-6; 9 bases are shared with TRBD1. V was pared by 4 bases and J by 7 bases, with 9 bases of the junction left unmatched. This CDR3 contains 16 residues. Germline V CDR1 and CDR2: SGDLS, YYNGEE.

This chain uses TRBV12-3 or TRBV12-4 with TRBJ2-3; 7 bases are a match to TRBD2. The CDR3 is 12 amino acids. With V trimmed by 3 bases and J by 6 bases, 0 bases remained unmatched. The DNA of the CDR3 is TGTGCCAGCAGTTTTAGCGGGGATACGCAGTATTTT. This translates into CASSFSGDTQYF.

The chain is built from TRBV10-3 and TRBJ1-3; 8 nucleotides agree with TRBD1. The CDR3 contains 15 residues. The V gene's germline CDR1 is ENHRY and CDR2 SYGVKD. V lost 6 bases and J lost 0; bases outside the gene matches: 4. CDR3 nucleotides: TGTGCCATCAGGGACAGGGCGAACTCTGGAAACACCATATATTTT. Translated: CAIRDRANSGNTIYF.

The table lists this clone with a count of one. The rearrangement links TRBV27 to TRBJ2-2; D is unclear. The V end was cut by 5 bases, the J end by 6 bases, with 19 bases between. Germline-derived CDR1 and CDR2 are MNHEY and SMNVEV (reference sequence). The CDR3 spans 16 residues. DNA for the CDR3: TGTGCCAGCAGTACTATATCCCGGAGCGTTCCCGGGGAGCTGTTTTTT. This gives the protein CASSTISRSVPGELFF.

This clone has just a few counts. This chain joins TRBV28 and TRBJ1-6, with 8 bases aligning to TRBD1. This CDR3 has 13 residues. Trimming removed 5 bases from V and 9 bases from J; junction bases left unmatched: 3. CDR1 MDHEN and CDR2 SYDVKM come from the germline V gene. The DNA for the CDR3 is TGTGCCAGCAGTGGGACAGGACGTTCACCCCTCCACTTT. Protein product: CASSGTGRSPLHF. Based on the CDR3 plus reference TRBV28 and TRBJ1-6, the full variable domain is DVKVTQSSRYLVKRTGEKVFLECVQDMDHENMFWYRQDPGLGLRLIYFSYDVKMKEKGDIPEGYSVSREKKERFSLILESASTNQTSMYLCASSGTGRSPLHFGNGTRLTVT.

This clone was recorded only once. This chain uses TRBV7-2 with TRBJ2-5; 8 bases map to TRBD1. Germline loops: CDR1 SGHTA, CDR2 FQGNSA. The CDR3 consists of 16 residues. Trimming cost V 1 base and J 5 bases; bases outside gene matches: 9. The CDR3 DNA is TGTGCCAGCAGCTTAGGACGACAGGGGATCGGTGAGACCCAGTACTTC. Translation: CASSLGRQGIGETQYF.

This chain connects TRBV5-6 to TRBJ1-3, with D hard to call. Germline CDR1 and CDR2: SGHDT and YYEEEE. The length of the CDR3 is 13 residues. Deletions cut 1 base from V and 4 bases from J, with 6 bases between. The CDR3 DNA sequence: TGTGCCAGCAGCTTGTTATCGGGAAACACCATATATTTT. Its translation is CASSLLSGNTIYF.

The chain employs TRBV19 and TRBJ2-7; unclear D gene. V lost 6 bases and J lost 3, with 15 bases in between. Germline CDR1 reads LNHDA; CDR2 reads SQIVND (reference sequence). The CDR3 sequence is 14 residues long. CDR3 sequence (DNA): TGTGCCAGTAGACCCCTCCACCAGGACTACGAGCAGTACTTC. Protein: CASRPLHQDYEQYF.

The rearrangement uses TRBV7-2 and TRBJ1-1; 12 nucleotides align to TRBD1. The junction had 5 bases not matched to a gene; V was cut back by 3 bases and J by 6 bases. The germline CDR1 and CDR2 sequences are SGHTA and FQGNSA. CDR3 length: 15 amino acids. The CDR3 protein is CASSLEGQGASEAFF. As DNA, the CDR3 is TGTGCCAGCAGCTTGGAGGGACAGGGGGCTTCTGAAGCTTTCTTT. The full variable domain, with the rest looked up from reference TRBV7-2 and TRBJ1-1, is GAGVSQSPSNKVTEKGKDVELRCDPISGHTALYWYRQSLGQGLEFLIYFQGNSAPDKSGLPSDRFSAERTGGSVSTLTIQRTQQEDSAVYLCASSLEGQGASEAFFGQGTRLTVV.

This clone appeared once. The chain combines TRBV28 with TRBJ2-7, with a weak D call TRBD2 (6 bases). The CDR3 runs to 13 residues. CDR1 MDHEN and CDR2 SYDVKM come from the germline V gene. Deletions cut 4 bases from V and 3 bases from J, with 10 bases between. This chain's CDR3 is CASSSGDSYEQYF. The CDR3 region has the DNA TGTGCCAGCAGTTCGGGAGACAGCTACGAGCAGTACTTC.

As for this clone: The same CDR3 can be traced to other DNA sequences in this sample. The V call is TRBV7-2, the J call TRBJ2-5; 9 bases align to TRBD2. The CDR3 is 15 amino acids. In germline, CDR1 is SGHTA, CDR2 FQGNSA. After removal of 1 base from V and 2 bases from J, the junction contained 2 bases not matched to a gene. The CDR3 reads CASSLGLAGQETQYF. The CDR3 DNA is TGTGCCAGCAGCTTAGGGCTAGCGGGACAAGAGACCCAGTACTTC.

The chain couples TRBV29-1 to TRBJ2-5; 9 bases match TRBD2. Germline values: CDR1 SQVTM, CDR2 ANQGSEA. V dropped 5 bases and J dropped 5; count of bases not matched to a gene: 21. This CDR3 has 18 amino acids. The CDR3 nucleotides read TGCAGCGTTTCCGACCGATTGACTGGCGGGGGGGCCGGGGAGACCCAGTACTTC. It translates to CSVSDRLTGGGAGETQYF.

The genes are TRBV27 and TRBJ2-7, with 10 bases fitting TRBD1. This CDR3 contains 15 residues. V trimming: 4 bases; J trimming: 6 bases; junction bases outside the gene matches: 9. The germline CDR1 and CDR2 sequences are MNHEY and SMNVEV (reference sequence). CDR3 bases: TGTGCCAGCAGTTCCCCGGGACAGGGGTACGCCGAGCAGTACTTC. Translation: CASSSPGQGYAEQYF.

The chain employs TRBV2 and TRBJ2-2; no clear D. Trimming cost V 7 bases and J 1 base, with 10 bases left between them. This CDR3 is built from 14 residues. Germline CDR1 reads SNHLY; CDR2 reads FYNNEI. CDR3 residues: CASMSSENTGELFF. The CDR3 bases are TGTGCCAGCATGTCTAGTGAGAACACCGGGGAGCTGTTTTTT.

V and J are TRBV11-2 and TRBJ2-7; D is undetermined. V was pared by 0 bases and J by 6 bases, with 12 bases between. The CDR3 totals 14 residues. The germline V gene encodes CDR1 SGHAT and CDR2 FQNNGV. The CDR3 loop reads CASSLDPGSFEQYF. CDR3 nucleotides: TGTGCCAGCAGCTTAGATCCTGGCAGTTTCGAGCAGTACTTC.

The genes are TRBV30 and TRBJ2-7; D is perhaps TRBD1 (6 bases). Trimming cost V 7 bases and J 3 bases, with 13 bases left between them. Germline CDR1 is GTSNPN and CDR2 is SVGIG (reference sequence). The CDR3 extends over 12 amino acids. The CDR3: CAFRRGYYEQYF. The DNA for the CDR3 is TGTGCCTTTCGCAGGGGATACTACGAGCAGTACTTC.

This sequence joins TRBV5-1 and TRBJ2-5; 8 nucleotides line up with TRBD1. The germline V gene has CDR1 SGHRS and CDR2 YFSETQ. V lost 0 bases to trimming and J lost 3 bases; unmatched junction nucleotides: 4. This CDR3 spans 15 amino acids. The CDR3 is CASSLAGQGEETQYF. The CDR3 nucleotides read TGCGCCAGCAGCTTGGCCGGACAGGGCGAAGAGACCCAGTACTTC.